This T cell receptor beta chain was sequenced during a study of radiotherapy plus CTLA-4 blockade in lung cancer. The CDR3 is made up of 15 amino acids. Trimming removed 0 bases from V and 4 bases from J, with 13 bases in between. Germline lookup yields CDR1 SGDLS and CDR2 YYNGEE. Study-level results: Together with interferon-beta, which increased in serum after radiation, early dynamic changes in blood T cell clones were reportedly the best predictors of response. Radiotherapy with ipilimumab was followed by blood expansion of tumor-derived clones.

About this clone itself: Its target is not known.

Repertoires were generated with immunoSEQ multiplex PCR, while TCRdb's copy carries only in-frame clones and drops some. The table has 30,000 to 40,000 clones, 60% to 75% seen once. This chain uses TRBV9 with TRBJ1-2, with D uncertain. Specimen: peripheral blood, collected from a patient treated with radiotherapy plus ipilimumab. The TCR comes from a human donor with non-small cell lung cancer who had stable disease on radiotherapy plus ipilimumab. CDR3 amino acids: CASSVERGLSYGYTF. In DNA, the CDR3 is TGTGCCAGCAGCGTAGAGCGGGGTTTAAGCTATGGCTACACCTTC.